This TCR beta chain was profiled in a study of T cell repertoires in cytomegalovirus infection. Trimming removed 9 bases at V and 4 bases at J, with 13 bases between. Germline V gives CDR1 MNHNS, CDR2 SASEGT. CDR3 length: 13 residues. Each CDR3 protein gets one entry after TCRdb re-called the reads with MiXCR. The sample carries 490,000 or so distinct CDR3 sequences, about 11% recorded once. The gene calls are TRBV6-1 and TRBJ1-3; D not certain. The sample comprised PBMCs. The TCR comes from a human donor in good health (CMV status not recorded). Some clones in this sample may be carry-over from other donors' samples. CDR3 residues: CASATRQGNTIYF. Written as DNA, the CDR3 is TGTGCCAGTGCAACGCGGCAAGGAAACACCATATATTTT.